The 19 T cell receptor beta chains below all came from one sample that was sequenced in a study of blood T cell repertoires in COVID-19. Generated by immunoSEQ multiplex PCR, the TCRdb table keeps only in-frame clones and is missing some. The data show hundreds of thousands of clones, 80% to 90% seen once. Sample: PBMCs or T cells enriched from blood (not recorded which). Receptors were obtained from a man aged 25 to 40 who had recovered from COVID-19.

The genes are TRBV5-1 and TRBJ1-3; the match to TRBD1 covers 8 bases. The CDR3 is made up of 15 amino acids. Germline CDR1 reads SGHRS; CDR2 reads YFSETQ. J was trimmed by 8 bases and V by 1 base; bases with no gene match: 8. CDR3 region: CASSLQGAESDTIYF. The CDR3, as DNA: TGCGCCAGCAGCTTGCAGGGGGCCGAATCAGACACCATATATTTT. The full variable domain, rest sourced from reference TRBV5-1 and TRBJ1-3, is KAGVTQTPRYLIKTRGQQVTLSCSPISGHRSVSWYQQTPGQGLQFLFEYFSETQRNKGNFPGRFSGRQFSNSRSEMNVSTLELGDSALYLCASSLQGAESDTIYFGEGSWLTVV.

V usage is TRBV3-1 (or the pseudogene TRBV3-2) and J usage is TRBJ1-2; possibly TRBD1 for D (5 bases). Germline CDR1 and CDR2: LGHDT and YNNKEL (reference sequence). V shed 0 bases and J shed 9 bases, with 11 bases lying between them. This CDR3 has 13 amino acids. CDR3 DNA sequence: TGTGCCAGCAGCCAAGATCTTGGACACCGCTACACCTTC. This sequence encodes CASSQDLGHRYTF.

V gene TRBV5-6 combines with J gene TRBJ2-1; 13 nucleotides agree with TRBD2. This CDR3 is 16 amino acids long. Trimming removed 4 bases from V and 10 bases from J; junction bases left unmatched: 11. Germline CDR1 SGHDT, CDR2 YYEEEE. The CDR3 DNA follows: TGTGCCAGCAGCATAGGGACTAGCGGGAAGTTCAGGGAGCAGTTCTTC. Its translation: CASSIGTSGKFREQFF. The variable domain in full, with the rest retrieved from reference TRBV5-6 and TRBJ2-1, is DAGVTQSPTHLIKTRGQQVTLRCSPKSGHDTVSWYQQALGQGPQFIFQYYEEEERQRGNFPDRFSGHQFPNYSSELNVNALLLGDSALYLCASSIGTSGKFREQFFGPGTRLTVL.

The chain is built from TRBV15 and TRBJ1-5; D not certain. CDR1 is LNHNV and CDR2 is YYDKDF in the germline V gene (reference sequence). The CDR3 spans 13 residues. V lost 4 bases, J lost 0 bases, and 4 bases lay in between. CDR3 region: CATSTYSNQPQHF. CDR3 coding DNA: TGTGCCACCAGCACTTATAGCAATCAGCCCCAGCATTTT.

The rearrangement uses TRBV5-1 and TRBJ2-3, with 10 nucleotides matching TRBD2. Germline-derived CDR1 and CDR2 are SGHRS and YFSETQ. The CDR3 is 17 residues long. Trimming at V came to 4 bases and at J to 2 bases, leaving 10 bases not matched to a gene. The CDR3 here is CASSLPLAGANTDTQYF. Written as DNA, the CDR3 is TGCGCCAGCAGCCTTCCTCTAGCGGGAGCGAACACAGATACGCAGTATTTT. Combining the CDR3 with reference TRBV5-1 and TRBJ2-3 gives the whole variable domain KAGVTQTPRYLIKTRGQQVTLSCSPISGHRSVSWYQQTPGQGLQFLFEYFSETQRNKGNFPGRFSGRQFSNSRSEMNVSTLELGDSALYLCASSLPLAGANTDTQYFGPGTRLTVL.

The rearrangement joins TRBV28 to TRBJ2-6; no clear D. CDR3 size: 16 residues. The ends were cut back, 1 base at V and 4 bases at J, with 11 bases in the middle. Germline V gene lookup returns CDR1 MDHEN and CDR2 SYDVKM. The DNA for the CDR3 is TGTGCCAGCAGTTTATCCGACTCGGTCGGGGCCAACGTCCTGACTTTC. It specifies CASSLSDSVGANVLTF.

The V gene is TRBV4-1, the J gene TRBJ2-3, with 7 bases aligning to TRBD2. The junction had 6 bases not matched to a gene; V was cut back by 6 bases and J by 0 bases. The CDR3 loop spans 15 amino acids. Germline assignment: CDR1 MGHRA and CDR2 YSYEKL. This CDR3 reads CASRTSGISTDTQYF. CDR3 nucleotide sequence: TGCGCCAGCAGAACCAGCGGGATTAGCACAGATACGCAGTATTTT.

This clone was observed once. This chain uses TRBV5-4 with TRBJ2-7, with 11 bases matching TRBD2. Per the germline V gene, CDR1 is SGHNT and CDR2 is YYREEE (reference sequence). The length of the CDR3 is 15 residues. V was pared by 4 bases and J by 2 bases, with 5 bases of the junction left unmatched. The CDR3 region is CASSVPGLAAYEQYF. In nucleotides, the CDR3 is TGTGCCAGCAGCGTACCGGGACTAGCGGCCTACGAGCAGTACTTC.

There are many counts of this clone. The J gene is TRBJ1-2, the V gene TRBV2; no firm D call. This CDR3 is built from 16 residues. The germline CDR1 and CDR2 sequences are SNHLY and FYNNEI. V shed 6 bases and J shed 0 bases, with 17 bases lying between them. The CDR3 DNA reads as TGTGCCAGCAGCCCTTCTTTACAGTCTACTAACTATGGCTACACCTTC. Protein sequence: CASSPSLQSTNYGYTF.

This clone was recorded once. This chain connects TRBV6-2 or TRBV6-3 to TRBJ1-1; D gene uncertain. The CDR3 extends over 12 amino acids. V lost 5 bases to trimming and J lost 0 bases, with 4 bases between them. Germline lookup yields CDR1 MNHEY and CDR2 SVGEGT. The CDR3: CASSQMNTEAFF. The CDR3 nucleotides are TGTGCCAGCAGTCAGATGAACACTGAAGCTTTCTTT.

The V and J genes are TRBV4-1 and TRBJ2-4; TRBD2 agrees at 13 bases. Per the germline V gene, CDR1 is MGHRA and CDR2 is YSYEKL. The CDR3 totals 20 residues. V dropped 1 base and J dropped 2; count of bases not matched to a gene: 11. CDR3 sequence: CASSQALLAGGPVTKNIQYF. The CDR3 DNA sequence: TGCGCCAGCAGCCAAGCTCTACTAGCGGGAGGGCCCGTGACCAAAAACATTCAGTACTTC.

This clone was seen a single time. The V gene is TRBV7-2, the J gene TRBJ2-7, with D possibly being TRBD2 (6 bases). CDR1 SGHTA and CDR2 FQGNSA come from the germline V gene. Trimming removed 6 bases at V and 4 bases at J, with 19 bases between. This CDR3 comprises 15 residues. CDR3 nucleotide sequence: TGTGCCAGCAGTTATCGGGACTTTCGTGGGTACGAGCAGTACTTC. The encoded protein is CASSYRDFRGYEQYF.

The chain combines TRBV6-5 with TRBJ2-5; 10 bases line up with TRBD1. The CDR3 has 16 residues. V was clipped by 1 base and J by 6 bases; unmatched bases: 8. Per the germline V gene, CDR1 is MNHEY and CDR2 is SVGAGI. The CDR3 coding sequence is TGTGCCAGCAGTTACTTGAGGACAGGGGGGCAGCAGACCCAGTACTTC. Protein sequence: CASSYLRTGGQQTQYF.

This sequence joins TRBV7-9 and TRBJ1-2; TRBD1 agrees at 8 bases. The CDR3 has 13 amino acids. V shed 6 bases and J 6 bases; nucleotides not matched to a gene: 6. The germline gives CDR1 SEHNR, CDR2 FQNEAQ (reference sequence). CDR3 region: CASRRTGWDGYTF. The CDR3 bases are TGTGCCAGCAGAAGGACAGGGTGGGATGGCTACACCTTC.

This chain links TRBV27 with TRBJ1-4; a weak D match, TRBD1 (5 bases). Per germline, CDR1 MNHEY and CDR2 SMNVEV (reference sequence). V lost 8 bases, J lost 5 bases, and 15 bases lay in between. This CDR3 has 14 residues. Written as DNA, the CDR3 is TGTGCCAGCGGGCGGGGCCAGCGCAATGAAAAACTGTTTTTT. The encoded protein is CASGRGQRNEKLFF. The full variable domain, completed using reference TRBV27 and TRBJ1-4, is EAQVTQNPRYLITVTGKKLTVTCSQNMNHEYMSWYRQDPGLGLRQIYYSMNVEVTDKGDVPEGYKVSRKEKRNFPLILESPSPNQTSLYFCASGRGQRNEKLFFGSGTQLSVL.

The V gene is TRBV7-6, the J gene TRBJ2-7; 7 bases match TRBD2. Germline loops: CDR1 SGHVS, CDR2 FNYEAQ. The CDR3 runs 12 residues. Losses at the gene ends were 8 bases for V and 5 bases for J; bases not matched to a gene: 6. In nucleotides, the CDR3 is TGTGCCAGCGGACACGGGAGGAACGAGCAGTACTTC. Its translation is CASGHGRNEQYF.

CDR3 DNA sequence: TGTGCCAGCAGCGTAGTGGGACAGGGGTTCTCTGAAGCTTTCTTT. This codes for CASSVVGQGFSEAFF. This chain joins TRBV9 and TRBJ1-1, with 10 bases identical to TRBD1. The germline gives CDR1 SGDLS, CDR2 YYNGEE. The CDR3 has 15 amino acids. J was trimmed by 6 bases and V by 0 bases; bases with no gene match: 5.

V and J are TRBV9 and TRBJ1-3; no firm D call. The CDR3 totals 16 residues. The V end was cut by 0 bases, the J end by 0 bases, with 10 bases between. Germline CDR1 is SGDLS and CDR2 is YYNGEE. The DNA of the CDR3 is TGTGCCAGCAGCGTAGGATACAGTAGCTCTGGAAACACCATATATTTT. Translating it yields CASSVGYSSSGNTIYF.

The V gene is TRBV6-5, the J gene TRBJ1-2; perhaps TRBD1 as D (6 bases). Trimming stripped 4 bases from V and 4 bases from J, with 13 bases between. The CDR3 runs to 14 residues. CDR1 is MNHEY and CDR2 is SVGAGI in the germline V gene. This chain's CDR3 is CASSSFTGSYGYTF. In nucleotides, the CDR3 is TGTGCCAGCAGTTCCTTCACAGGGTCCTATGGCTACACCTTC.